This T cell receptor beta chain was recovered during a study of T cell changes during pregnancy in multiple sclerosis. Per the germline V gene, CDR1 is SGDLS and CDR2 is YYNGEE. The CDR3 is 15 amino acids. V dropped 0 bases and J dropped 0 bases, with 9 bases sitting between them. Only in-frame clones appear in the TCRdb table, and some are missing; sequencing was by immunoSEQ multiplex PCR. The sample has tens of thousands of clones; about 90% are singletons. The origin of this receptor is a female donor with multiple sclerosis, enrolled in a pregnancy study. The sequences come from peripheral blood, collected in the first trimester of pregnancy. The rearrangement joins TRBV9 to TRBJ1-1; D unresolved. The CDR3 DNA reads as TGTGCCAGCAGCGTAGACGGGGTGGTGAACACTGAAGCTTTCTTT. This sequence encodes CASSVDGVVNTEAFF.